A selection of T cell receptor beta chains follows, all from one sample in a study of molecular identifiers for immune sequencing clone quantification. TCRdb redid the calling of the PCR reads with MiXCR, one entry per CDR3 protein. The repertoire includes about 510,000 distinct CDR3 sequences, roughly a fifth of them detected once, and under 0.85% sits in the top ten. The sequencing input was naive CD8+ T cells from blood, with Jurkat cell RNA spiked in. All receptors come from a human donor in good health. Some libraries in this study had Jurkat cell RNA spiked in. CDR3s include the opening cysteine and the closing phenylalanine or tryptophan. Clone size is stated in some rows and not others, as once, few, many or a class when expanded.

TRBJ2-2 | TRBV15 | - | CATSQAGGPAGELFF
TRBJ1-1 | TRBV28 | many | CASTGGQYMNTEAFF
TRBJ2-5 | TRBV9 | few | CASSVGGLEETQYF
TRBJ2-7 | TRBV5-5 | many | CASSPILAGYEQYF
TRBJ2-3 | TRBV5-1 | many | CASSLESSDTQYF
TRBJ2-7 | TRBV7-9 | - | CASSDPHDGFPYEQYF
TRBJ1-2 | TRBV10-3 | few | CAISEPWTGANYGYTF
TRBJ1-5 | TRBV4-1 | many | CASSQRRGGDSQPQHF
TRBJ2-7 | TRBV7-2 | many | CASSLAVSGEQYF
TRBJ2-6 | TRBV2 | many | CASSETANSGANVLTF
TRBJ1-1 | TRBV9 | few | CASSPQTGGHTEAFF
TRBJ1-4 | TRBV7-9 | many | CASSLELQSDEKLFF
TRBJ1-2 | TRBV12-3/TRBV12-4 | few | CASSLGDRVHGYTF
TRBJ2-7 | TRBV12-3/TRBV12-4 | once | CASSSGINTYEQYF
TRBJ1-2 | TRBV29-1 | many | CSVETGINYGYTF
TRBJ1-1 | TRBV19 | - | CASSIAMNTEAFF
TRBJ2-7 | TRBV3-1 | many | CASSHGAPAGDYEQYF
TRBJ2-7 | TRBV7-2 | many | CASSLFTGEQYF
TRBJ2-2 | TRBV27 | - | CASSALMVYTGGLFF
TRBJ2-5 | TRBV20-1 | few | CSAEGDTRPETQYF
TRBJ1-1 | TRBV11-2 | few | CASRRVTEAFF
TRBJ2-2 | TRBV6-5 | few | CASSYSGTGGSNTGELFF
TRBJ2-7 | TRBV9 | - | CASSARGGPYEQYF